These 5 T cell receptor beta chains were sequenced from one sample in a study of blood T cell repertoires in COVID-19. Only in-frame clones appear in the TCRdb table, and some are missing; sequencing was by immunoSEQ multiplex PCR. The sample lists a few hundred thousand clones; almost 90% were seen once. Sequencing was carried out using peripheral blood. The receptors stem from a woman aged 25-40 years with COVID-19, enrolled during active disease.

The CDR3 DNA sequence: TGTGCCAGCAGCTTGGGGGGGGCTAGCGGATACCAAGAGACCCAGTACTTC. Translation: CASSLGGASGYQETQYF. The rearrangement links TRBV5-4 to TRBJ2-5, with D possibly being TRBD2 (7 bases). Deletions cut 0 bases from V and 0 bases from J, with 15 bases between. Germline-derived CDR1 and CDR2 are SGHNT and YYREEE (reference sequence). The CDR3 covers 17 residues.

CDR3 DNA sequence: TGCGCCAGCAGCATCGGACAGGGTCAGCAGTACTTC. This sequence encodes CASSIGQGQQYF. V and J are TRBV5-1 and TRBJ2-7, with 8 bases that match TRBD1. CDR3 length: 12 residues. Germline assignment: CDR1 SGHRS and CDR2 YFSETQ. The J segment lost 8 bases and the V segment lost 4 bases, leaving 5 bases of the junction unmatched.

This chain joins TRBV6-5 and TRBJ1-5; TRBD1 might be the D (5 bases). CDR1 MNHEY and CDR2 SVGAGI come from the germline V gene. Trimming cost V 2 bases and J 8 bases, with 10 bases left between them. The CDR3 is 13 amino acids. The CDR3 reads CASSYAQGEPQHF. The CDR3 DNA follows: TGTGCCAGCAGTTACGCCCAGGGTGAGCCCCAGCATTTT.

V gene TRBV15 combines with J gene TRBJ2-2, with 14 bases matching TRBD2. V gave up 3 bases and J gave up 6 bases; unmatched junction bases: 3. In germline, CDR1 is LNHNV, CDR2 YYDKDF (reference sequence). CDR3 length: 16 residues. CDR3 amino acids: CATSSGLAGGPGELFF. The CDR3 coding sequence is TGTGCCACCAGCAGTGGACTAGCGGGAGGTCCCGGGGAGCTGTTTTTT.

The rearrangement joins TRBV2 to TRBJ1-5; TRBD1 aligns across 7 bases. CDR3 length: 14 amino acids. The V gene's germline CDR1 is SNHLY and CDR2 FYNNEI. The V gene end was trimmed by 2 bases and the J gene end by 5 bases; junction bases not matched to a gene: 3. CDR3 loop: CASSEQGVYQPQHF. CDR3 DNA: TGTGCCAGCAGTGAACAGGGGGTATATCAGCCCCAGCATTTT.